The 18 T cell receptor beta chains below were found in one sample sequenced in a study of T-cell memory formation after mild COVID-19. Each CDR3 protein gets one entry after TCRdb re-called the 5' RACE reads with MiXCR. The sample shows about 57,000 distinct CDR3 sequences, about 12% of them seen only once. What was sequenced was PBMCs or a T cell subset sorted from them (not recorded which). Receptor source: a man aged 18 to 29 who had mild COVID-19 (a few samples of this study predate the infection). Cell type and time point are not known.

The chain combines TRBV14 with TRBJ2-7; tentative D call: TRBD2 (5 bases). Germline loops: CDR1 SGHDN, CDR2 FVKESK. This CDR3 region has 13 residues. The ends were cut back, 6 bases at V and 5 bases at J, with 14 bases in the middle. The CDR3 DNA reads as TGTGCCAGCAGTTCCCGGGATATCAACGAGCAGTACGTC. Protein sequence: CASSSRDINEQYV.

The J gene is TRBJ2-7, the V gene TRBV18, with unresolved D. V was trimmed by 3 bases and J by 2 bases, leaving 11 bases between them. This CDR3 has 14 amino acids. CDR1 KGHSH and CDR2 LQKENI come from the germline V gene. This CDR3 reads CASSPLHSAYEQYV. The CDR3 DNA sequence: TGTGCCAGCTCACCCCTACACTCGGCCTACGAGCAGTACGTC.

The chain is built from TRBV5-5 and TRBJ1-6; D unclear. Germline CDR1 SGHKS, CDR2 YYEKEE (reference sequence). The CDR3 consists of 12 residues. The germline V and J ends were trimmed by 3 bases and 9 bases, with 7 bases remaining between them. In DNA, the CDR3 is TGTGCCAGCAGCTCTACTACTTCACCCCTCCACTTT. Translating it yields CASSSTTSPLHF.

The V gene is TRBV19, the J gene TRBJ1-1; the D gene is possibly TRBD1 (5 bases). Germline V gives CDR1 LNHDA, CDR2 SQIVND (reference sequence). Trimming removed 3 bases at V and 0 bases at J, with 11 bases between. The CDR3 covers 15 residues. The CDR3 nucleotides are TGTGCCAGTAGTATCGGGGGAACAGTGAACACTGAAGCTTTCTTT. Protein: CASSIGGTVNTEAFF.

This clonotype was seen repeatedly, ten times or more. CDR3 nucleotide sequence: TGTGCCAGCAGCTTAGGGTCAGGGAAAGAGACCCAGTACTTC. Encoded protein: CASSLGSGKETQYF. The rearrangement links TRBV7-9 to TRBJ2-5; weak D call: TRBD1 (5 bases). In germline, CDR1 is SEHNR, CDR2 FQNEAQ (reference sequence). V lost 1 base and J lost 3, with 9 bases in between. This CDR3 has 14 amino acids.

This clonotype was counted a few times. This CDR3 is CAWRYGYGYTF. Here the CDR3 DNA reads TGTGCCTGGCGGTACGGCTATGGCTACACCTTC. The chain combines TRBV30 with TRBJ1-2; D is unclear. The CDR3 consists of 11 residues. Deletions cut 5 bases from V and 4 bases from J, with 8 bases between. Germline CDR1 reads GTSNPN; CDR2 reads SVGIG (reference sequence).

The V and J genes are TRBV2 and TRBJ1-2; 8 bases map to TRBD1. The length of the CDR3 is 13 residues. V dropped 11 bases and J dropped 3; count of bases not matched to a gene: 8. The germline CDR1 and CDR2 sequences are SNHLY and FYNNEI. The CDR3 DNA is TGTGCCGGGAGAGACAGGGGTCACTATGGCTACACCTTC. It is translated as CAGRDRGHYGYTF.

This clonotype was counted at least ten times. The genes are TRBV7-2 and TRBJ2-7; perhaps D is TRBD1 or TRBD2 (6 bases each). CDR1 is SGHTA and CDR2 is FQGNSA in the germline V gene. The V gene lost 5 bases and the J gene lost 6 bases, with 17 bases spanning the gap. The CDR3 extends over 14 amino acids. The CDR3 reads CASSAGGPSTEQYF. The CDR3 DNA reads as TGTGCCAGCAGCGCCGGGGGCCCCAGCACCGAGCAGTACTTC.

V usage is TRBV15 and J usage is TRBJ2-1; 7 bases agree with TRBD2. The junction had 8 bases not matched to a gene; V was cut back by 5 bases and J by 4 bases. The CDR3 covers 15 residues. Per germline, CDR1 LNHNV and CDR2 YYDKDF (reference sequence). CDR3 sequence: CATSRGRGVYNEQFF. The CDR3, as DNA: TGTGCCACCAGCCGAGGCCGGGGGGTATACAATGAGCAGTTCTTC.

The sample holds a few counts of this clonotype. This sequence joins TRBV18 and TRBJ1-1; D is perhaps TRBD1 (6 bases). The V gene lost 3 bases and the J gene lost 7 bases, with 15 bases spanning the gap. Germline V CDR1 and CDR2: KGHSH, LQKENI. The CDR3 length is 14 residues. CDR3 in amino acids: CASSPRAGVVEAFF. The CDR3 bases are TGTGCCAGCTCACCCCGGGCAGGGGTGGTTGAAGCTTTCTTT.

This chain connects TRBV11-2 to TRBJ2-7; the D gene is possibly TRBD1 (5 bases). V shed 0 bases and J shed 2 bases, with 11 bases lying between them. From germline, CDR1 is SGHAT and CDR2 FQNNGV. This CDR3 contains 15 residues. This chain's CDR3 is CASSLDYRWAYEQYF. The CDR3 DNA is TGTGCCAGCAGCTTAGATTACAGGTGGGCCTACGAGCAGTACTTC.

This sequence joins TRBV19 and TRBJ1-5; the D is unclear. Germline V gives CDR1 LNHDA, CDR2 SQIVND (reference sequence). There are 13 residues in the CDR3. Trimming left V 1 base short and J 7 bases short, with 8 bases between. The CDR3 nucleotides are TGTGCCAGTAGTATAGTCAGGTCCCAGCCCCAGCATTTT. It encodes CASSIVRSQPQHF. Full variable domain (remainder filled in from reference TRBV19 and TRBJ1-5): DGGITQSPKYLFRKEGQNVTLSCEQNLNHDAMYWYRQDPGQGLRLIYYSQIVNDFQKGDIAEGYSVSREKKESFPLTVTSAQKNPTAFYLCASSIVRSQPQHFGDGTRLSIL.

There are a few counts of this clonotype. V gene TRBV7-3 combines with J gene TRBJ2-3, with D tentatively TRBD1 or TRBD2 (7 bases each). Germline CDR1 and CDR2: SGHTA and FQGTGA. CDR3 size: 13 residues. V was shortened by 7 bases and J by 6 bases, with 14 bases between the two germline ends. In DNA form, the CDR3 reads TGTGCCAGCACAGGGGGGGCCGGGGATACGCAGTATTTT. Protein product: CASTGGAGDTQYF. The variable domain in full, with the rest retrieved from reference TRBV7-3 and TRBJ2-3, is GAGVSQTPSNKVTEKGKYVELRCDPISGHTALYWYRQSLGQGPEFLIYFQGTGAADDSGLPNDRFFAVRPEGSVSTLKIQRTERGDSAVYLCASTGGAGDTQYFGPGTRLTVL.

This clonotype has at least ten counts. The rearrangement uses TRBV6-4 and TRBJ1-2; 8 bases are a match to TRBD1. Germline lookup yields CDR1 MRHNA and CDR2 SNTAGT. The CDR3 spans 16 residues. With 0 bases clipped from V and 9 bases from J, the junction kept 12 bases outside the gene matches. CDR3 region: CASSDSPGQGAESYTF. CDR3 sequence (DNA): TGTGCCAGCAGTGACTCCCCCGGGCAGGGGGCAGAGAGCTACACCTTC.

This clonotype was recorded many times. V gene TRBV20-1 combines with J gene TRBJ2-3, with 10 bases lining up with TRBD2. In germline, CDR1 is DFQATT, CDR2 SNEGSKA (reference sequence). V dropped 0 bases and J dropped 4; count of bases not matched to a gene: 4. There are 15 residues in the CDR3. In DNA, the CDR3 is TGCAGTGCTAGAGATCGGCTAGCGGGGGCAGATACGCAGTATTTT. Amino acid sequence: CSARDRLAGADTQYF.

This clonotype appeared many times. The chain is built from TRBV7-9 and TRBJ2-3; 8 bases fit TRBD1. This CDR3 has 16 amino acids. V lost 4 bases to trimming and J lost 2 bases; unmatched junction nucleotides: 8. CDR1 and CDR2 (germline): SEHNR, FQNEAQ (reference sequence). The CDR3 protein is CASSSRQGAFTDTQYF. In DNA form, the CDR3 reads TGTGCCAGCAGCTCCCGCCAGGGGGCGTTCACAGATACGCAGTATTTT. Complete variable domain (other parts from reference TRBV7-9 and TRBJ2-3): DTGVSQNPRHKITKRGQNVTFRCDPISEHNRLYWYRQTLGQGPEFLTYFQNEAQLEKSRLLSDRFSAERPKGSFSTLEIQRTEQGDSAMYLCASSSRQGAFTDTQYFGPGTRLTVL.

The chain joins TRBV9 to TRBJ1-4; D unclear. The CDR3 has 13 residues. Germline CDR1 reads SGDLS; CDR2 reads YYNGEE. V was pared by 2 bases and J by 5 bases, with 7 bases between. In DNA form, the CDR3 reads TGTGCCAGCAGCGTCCGCCCGAATGAAAAACTGTTTTTT. Translated: CASSVRPNEKLFF.

This clonotype has only a few counts. This chain's CDR3 is CASSVERGPLERTQYF. CDR3 nucleotide sequence: TGTGCCAGCAGTGTCGAGAGGGGGCCCCTCGAGCGGACCCAGTACTTC. This chain joins TRBV2 and TRBJ2-5, with 7 positions matching TRBD1. The CDR3 runs 16 residues. The germline CDR1 and CDR2 sequences are SNHLY and FYNNEI. With V trimmed by 4 bases and J by 7 bases, 15 bases remained unmatched.